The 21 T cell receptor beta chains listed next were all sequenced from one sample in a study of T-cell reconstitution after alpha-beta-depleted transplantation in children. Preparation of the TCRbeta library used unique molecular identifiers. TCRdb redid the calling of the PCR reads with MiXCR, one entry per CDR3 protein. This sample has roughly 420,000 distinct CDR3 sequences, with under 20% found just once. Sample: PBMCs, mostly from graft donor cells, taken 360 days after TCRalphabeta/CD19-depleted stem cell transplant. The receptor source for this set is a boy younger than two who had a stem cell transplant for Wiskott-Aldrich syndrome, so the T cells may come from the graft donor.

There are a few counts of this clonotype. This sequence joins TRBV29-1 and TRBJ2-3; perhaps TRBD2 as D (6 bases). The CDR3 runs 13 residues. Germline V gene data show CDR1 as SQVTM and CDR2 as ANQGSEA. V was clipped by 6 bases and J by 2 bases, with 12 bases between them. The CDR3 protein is CSVLGLFTDTQYF. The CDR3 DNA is TGCAGCGTCTTGGGACTCTTCACAGATACGCAGTATTTT.

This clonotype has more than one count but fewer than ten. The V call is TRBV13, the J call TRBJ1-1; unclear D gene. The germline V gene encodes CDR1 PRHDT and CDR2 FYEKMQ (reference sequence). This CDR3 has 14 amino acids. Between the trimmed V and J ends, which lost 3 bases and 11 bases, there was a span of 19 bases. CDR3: CASSFQTQGTGAFF. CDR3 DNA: TGTGCCAGCAGCTTTCAGACTCAAGGAACGGGTGCTTTCTTT.

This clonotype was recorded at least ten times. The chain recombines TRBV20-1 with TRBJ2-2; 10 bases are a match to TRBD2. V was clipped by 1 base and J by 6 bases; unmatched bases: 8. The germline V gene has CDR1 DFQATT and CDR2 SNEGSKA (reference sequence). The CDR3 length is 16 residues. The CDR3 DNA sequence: TGCAGTGCTAGAGCTTCCAGCGGGGGGGACGCCGGGGAGCTGTTTTTT. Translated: CSARASSGGDAGELFF.

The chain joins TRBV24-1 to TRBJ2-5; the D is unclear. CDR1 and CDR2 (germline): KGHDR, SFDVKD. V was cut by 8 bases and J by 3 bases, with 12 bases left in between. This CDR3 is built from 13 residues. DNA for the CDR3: TGTGCCACCACGGACGGCCACAAAGAGACCCAGTACTTC. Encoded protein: CATTDGHKETQYF.

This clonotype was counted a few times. CDR3 nucleotide sequence: TGTGCCAGCAGCTTCCCTAGCGGGTCACCCACAGATACGCAGTATTTT. Amino acid sequence: CASSFPSGSPTDTQYF. J is TRBJ2-3 and V is TRBV7-8; 8 bases are a match to TRBD2. Losses at the gene ends were 3 bases for V and 2 bases for J; bases not matched to a gene: 7. The CDR3 contains 16 residues. The germline CDR1 and CDR2 sequences are SGHVS and FQNEAQ. The full variable domain, with the rest looked up from reference TRBV7-8 and TRBJ2-3, is GAGVSQSPRYKVAKRGQDVALRCDPISGHVSLFWYQQALGQGPEFLTYFQNEAQLDKSGLPSDRFFAERPEGSVSTLKIQRTQQEDSAVYLCASSFPSGSPTDTQYFGPGTRLTVL.

The CDR3 is CASSLFGQIGVSTDTQYF. The CDR3, as DNA: TGTGCCAGCAGCTTATTCGGACAGATTGGGGTTAGCACAGATACGCAGTATTTT. The chain recombines TRBV11-2 with TRBJ2-3; possibly TRBD1 for D (6 bases). Germline V gives CDR1 SGHAT, CDR2 FQNNGV. The V end was cut by 2 bases, the J end by 0 bases, with 18 bases between. The CDR3 spans 18 residues.

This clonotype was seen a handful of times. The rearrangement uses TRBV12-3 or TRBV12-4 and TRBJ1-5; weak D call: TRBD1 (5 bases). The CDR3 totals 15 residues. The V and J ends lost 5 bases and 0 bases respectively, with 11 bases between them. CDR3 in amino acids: CASSQDRLSNQPQHF. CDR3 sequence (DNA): TGTGCCAGCAGTCAAGACAGACTTAGCAATCAGCCCCAGCATTTT.

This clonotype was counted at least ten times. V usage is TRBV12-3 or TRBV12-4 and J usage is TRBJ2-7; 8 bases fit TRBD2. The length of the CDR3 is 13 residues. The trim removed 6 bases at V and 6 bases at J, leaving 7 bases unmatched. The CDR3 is CASRKRGLAEQYF. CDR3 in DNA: TGTGCCAGCAGGAAAAGAGGACTAGCCGAGCAGTACTTC.

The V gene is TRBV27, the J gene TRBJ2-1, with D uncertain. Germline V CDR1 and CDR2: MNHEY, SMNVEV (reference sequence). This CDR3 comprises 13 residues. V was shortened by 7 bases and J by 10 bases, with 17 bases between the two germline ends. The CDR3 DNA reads TGTGCCAGCATTGGTGGACGCCCAAGGGAGCAGTTCTTC. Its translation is CASIGGRPREQFF.

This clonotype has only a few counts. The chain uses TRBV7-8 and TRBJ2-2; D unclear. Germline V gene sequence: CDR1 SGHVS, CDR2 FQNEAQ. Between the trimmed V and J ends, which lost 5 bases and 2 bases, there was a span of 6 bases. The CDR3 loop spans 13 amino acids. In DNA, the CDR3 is TGTGCCAGCAGCCTAATAAACACCGGGGAGCTGTTTTTT. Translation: CASSLINTGELFF.

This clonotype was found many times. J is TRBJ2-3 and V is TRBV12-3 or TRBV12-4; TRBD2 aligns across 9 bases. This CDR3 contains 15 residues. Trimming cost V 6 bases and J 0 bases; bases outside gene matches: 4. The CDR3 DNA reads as TGTGCCAGCAGCGTAGCGGGGGCAAGCACAGATACGCAGTATTTT. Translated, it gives CASSVAGASTDTQYF.

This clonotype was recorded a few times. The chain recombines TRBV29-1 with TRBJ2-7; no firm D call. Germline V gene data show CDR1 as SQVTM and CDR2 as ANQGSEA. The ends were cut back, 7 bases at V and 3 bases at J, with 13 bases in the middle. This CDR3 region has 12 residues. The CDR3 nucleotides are TGCAGCGCCTCGGGCCCAAACTACGAGCAGTACTTC. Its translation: CSASGPNYEQYF.

Here the CDR3 DNA reads TGTGCCTGGAGTGGACAGGGAGGAACTGAAGCTTTCTTT. Amino acids: CAWSGQGGTEAFF. This sequence joins TRBV30 and TRBJ1-1, with 7 nucleotides matching TRBD1. V dropped 1 base and J dropped 5; count of bases not matched to a gene: 4. The CDR3 length is 13 residues. Per the germline V gene, CDR1 is GTSNPN and CDR2 is SVGIG (reference sequence).

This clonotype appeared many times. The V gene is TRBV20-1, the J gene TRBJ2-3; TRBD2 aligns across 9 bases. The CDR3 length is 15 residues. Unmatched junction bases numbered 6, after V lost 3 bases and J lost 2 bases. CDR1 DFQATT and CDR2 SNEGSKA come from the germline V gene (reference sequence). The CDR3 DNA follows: TGCAGTGCTAGTAGGCCTAGCGGGGCCACAGATACGCAGTATTTT. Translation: CSASRPSGATDTQYF.

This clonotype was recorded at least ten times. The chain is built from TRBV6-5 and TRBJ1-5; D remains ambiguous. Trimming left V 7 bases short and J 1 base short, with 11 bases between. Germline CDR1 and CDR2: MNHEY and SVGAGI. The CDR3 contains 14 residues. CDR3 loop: CASKPSGSNQPQHF. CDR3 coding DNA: TGTGCCAGCAAACCCAGTGGAAGCAATCAGCCCCAGCATTTT.

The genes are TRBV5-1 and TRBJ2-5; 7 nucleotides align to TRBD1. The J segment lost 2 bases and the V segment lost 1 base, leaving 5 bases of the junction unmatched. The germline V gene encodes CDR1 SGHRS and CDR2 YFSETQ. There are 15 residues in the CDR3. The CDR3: CASSLSGQPQETQYF. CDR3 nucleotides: TGCGCCAGCAGCTTGTCGGGACAGCCTCAAGAGACCCAGTACTTC.

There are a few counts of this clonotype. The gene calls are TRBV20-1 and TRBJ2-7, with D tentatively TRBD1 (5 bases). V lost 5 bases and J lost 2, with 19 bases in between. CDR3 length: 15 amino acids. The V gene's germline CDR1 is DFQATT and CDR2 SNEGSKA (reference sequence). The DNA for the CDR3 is TGCAGTGCTTCCGATCAGGGCGTGGCCCCCTACGAGCAGTACTTC. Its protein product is CSASDQGVAPYEQYF.

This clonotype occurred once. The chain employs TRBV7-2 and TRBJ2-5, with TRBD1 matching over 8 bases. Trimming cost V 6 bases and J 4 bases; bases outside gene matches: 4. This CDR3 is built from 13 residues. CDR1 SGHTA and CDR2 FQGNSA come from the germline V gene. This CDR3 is CASRLTGVETQYF. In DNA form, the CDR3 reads TGTGCCAGCAGACTGACAGGGGTAGAGACCCAGTACTTC.

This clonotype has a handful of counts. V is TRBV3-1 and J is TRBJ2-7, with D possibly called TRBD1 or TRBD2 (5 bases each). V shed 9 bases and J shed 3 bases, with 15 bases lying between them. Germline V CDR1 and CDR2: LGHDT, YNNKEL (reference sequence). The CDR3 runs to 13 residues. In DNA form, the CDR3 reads TGTGCCAGTCCCGGGGCTAGCAGCTACGAGCAGTACTTC. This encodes CASPGASSYEQYF.

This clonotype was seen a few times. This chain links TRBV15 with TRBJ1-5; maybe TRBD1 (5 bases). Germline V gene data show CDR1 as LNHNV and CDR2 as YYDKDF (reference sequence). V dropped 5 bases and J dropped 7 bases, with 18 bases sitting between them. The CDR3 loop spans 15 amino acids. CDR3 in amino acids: CATSPGEGRKQPQHF. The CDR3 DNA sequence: TGTGCCACCAGCCCCGGGGAGGGGAGAAAACAGCCCCAGCATTTT. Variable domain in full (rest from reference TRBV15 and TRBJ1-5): DAMVIQNPRYQVTQFGKPVTLSCSQTLNHNVMYWYQQKSSQAPKLLFHYYDKDFNNEADTPDNFQSRRPNTSFCFLDIRSPGLGDTAMYLCATSPGEGRKQPQHFGDGTRLSIL.

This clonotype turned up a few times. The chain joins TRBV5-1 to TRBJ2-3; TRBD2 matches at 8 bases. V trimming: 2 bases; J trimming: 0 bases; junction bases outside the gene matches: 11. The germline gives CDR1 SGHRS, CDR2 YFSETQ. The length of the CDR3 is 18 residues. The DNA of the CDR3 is TGCGCCAGCAGCTTCTTTAGCGGGAAGGGAGGAAGCACAGATACGCAGTATTTT. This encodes CASSFFSGKGGSTDTQYF.